These 6 T cell receptor beta chains came from one sample sequenced in a study of vaccination and CD4 T cells after COVID-19. Antigen specificity for these receptors is unknown. Sequenced with the Oncomine TCR Beta short-read assay was DNA taken from cultured CD4+ T cells. TCRdb reprocessed the PCR reads with MiXCR, giving one entry per CDR3 protein. The table includes around 15,000 distinct CDR3 sequences, about 61% detected once. Documented treatment: roughly 10-day PBMC culture with coronavirus spike peptide pools or control peptides (ViraFEST assay). Sequenced input: CD4+ T cells from blood, cultured in vitro. Receptors were obtained from a human donor who had recovered from COVID-19.

This chain links TRBV20-1 with TRBJ2-5; no definite D call. With 4 bases removed from V and 4 bases from J, the gap between germline ends came to 16 bases. The CDR3 covers 14 residues. Germline V CDR1 and CDR2: DFQATT, SNEGSKA (reference sequence). Here the CDR3 DNA reads TGCAGTGCTAAAGCCGCTAGTCGCGGAGAGACCCAGTACTTC. Translation: CSAKAASRGETQYF.

The chain is built from TRBV11-3 and TRBJ2-5; D is undetermined. V was trimmed by 5 bases and J by 3 bases, leaving 10 bases between them. The CDR3 covers 13 residues. Germline V gene lookup returns CDR1 SGHNT and CDR2 YENEEA. The CDR3 bases are TGTGCCAGCAGCCCGCTGCCGGAAGAGACCCAGTACTTC. This gives the protein CASSPLPEETQYF.

This clonotype was counted a few times. The chain is built from TRBV20-1 and TRBJ1-6; possibly TRBD1 for D (6 bases). The CDR3 covers 15 residues. Trimming left V 3 bases short and J 7 bases short, with 16 bases between. CDR1 and CDR2 from the germline V gene are DFQATT and SNEGSKA (reference sequence). CDR3 sequence: CSARRTGQSNSPLHF. Here the CDR3 DNA reads TGCAGTGCTAGGAGAACAGGGCAATCCAATTCACCCCTCCACTTT.

This chain connects TRBV2 to TRBJ1-4; a weak D match, TRBD1 (5 bases). CDR1 is SNHLY and CDR2 is FYNNEI in the germline V gene. Deletions cut 5 bases from V and 3 bases from J, with 13 bases between. CDR3 size: 15 residues. The CDR3 bases are TGTGCCAGCAGTACCCCCAGGGTAGCTAATGAAAAACTGTTTTTT. This codes for CASSTPRVANEKLFF.

The chain links TRBV20-1 to TRBJ2-1; tentatively, D is TRBD2 (6 bases). CDR1 and CDR2 from the germline V gene are DFQATT and SNEGSKA (reference sequence). V was pared by 5 bases and J by 4 bases, with 15 bases between. This CDR3 region has 14 residues. CDR3 in DNA: TGCAGTGCTCTCGACTCAGGAGGGTACAATGAGCAGTTCTTC. It specifies CSALDSGGYNEQFF.

This clonotype was counted between two and nine times. The chain employs TRBV19 and TRBJ2-4; a possible D gene is TRBD1 (5 bases). Between the trimmed V and J ends, which lost 5 bases and 6 bases, there was a span of 17 bases. This CDR3 comprises 15 residues. Germline V gene data show CDR1 as LNHDA and CDR2 as SQIVND (reference sequence). The CDR3: CASSLPDKVGNIQYF. In nucleotides, the CDR3 is TGTGCCAGTAGTCTCCCGGACAAAGTCGGAAACATTCAGTACTTC.